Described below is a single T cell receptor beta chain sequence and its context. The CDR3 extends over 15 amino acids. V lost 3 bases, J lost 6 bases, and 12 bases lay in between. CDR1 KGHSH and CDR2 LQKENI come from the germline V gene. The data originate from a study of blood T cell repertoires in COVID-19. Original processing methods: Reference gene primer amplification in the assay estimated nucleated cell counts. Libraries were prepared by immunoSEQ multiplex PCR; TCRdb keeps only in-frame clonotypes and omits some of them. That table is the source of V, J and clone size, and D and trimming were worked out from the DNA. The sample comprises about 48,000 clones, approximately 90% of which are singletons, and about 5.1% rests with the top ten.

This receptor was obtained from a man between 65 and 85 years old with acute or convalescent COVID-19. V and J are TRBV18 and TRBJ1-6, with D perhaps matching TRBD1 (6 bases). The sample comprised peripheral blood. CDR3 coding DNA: TGTGCCAGCTCACCCGAGGGGGTGGGTAATTCACCCCTCCACTTT. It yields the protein CASSPEGVGNSPLHF.